This is a list of T cell receptor beta chains from one sample in a study of shared clonotypes between healthy human individuals. Method: immunoSEQ multiplex PCR; TCRdb's copy keeps in-frame clones and lacks some. The sample gives 450,000 or so clones, approximately 71% of which show up once; about 11% is in the top ten. Specimen: PBMCs. The receptors here all came from a middle-aged woman in good health. Some clones in this sample may be carry-over from other donors' samples. The CDR3 runs from the conserved cysteine through the conserved F or W. Each record gives: CDR3 length, J gene, V gene, clone size, D gene, CDR3 protein, CDR3 DNA. A D gene is named only where the DNA matches it firmly. Clone size is not always given. Where it is, it says once, few, many or a class for expanded clones.

cdr3_length: 17; j_call: TRBJ2-3; v_call: TRBV4-1; clone_size: -; d_call: TRBD2; cdr3_aa: CASSPTGTSGSTDTQYF; cdr3_nt: TGCGCCAGCAGCCCGACGGGGACTAGCGGGAGTACAGATACGCAGTATTTT
cdr3_length: 15; j_call: TRBJ2-7; v_call: TRBV7-9; clone_size: -; d_call: TRBD1; cdr3_aa: CASSLTGQGAGEQYF; cdr3_nt: TGTGCCAGCAGCTTAACCGGACAGGGGGCAGGTGAGCAGTACTTC
cdr3_length: 11; j_call: TRBJ2-7; v_call: TRBV7-2; clone_size: -; d_call: -; cdr3_aa: CASSDYYEQYF; cdr3_nt: TGTGCCAGCAGCGACTACTACGAGCAGTACTTC
cdr3_length: 15; j_call: TRBJ2-5; v_call: TRBV5-1; clone_size: -; d_call: -; cdr3_aa: CASSIGSSWQETQYF; cdr3_nt: TGCGCCAGCAGCATCGGGAGTAGTTGGCAAGAGACCCAGTACTTC
cdr3_length: 13; j_call: TRBJ1-1; v_call: TRBV15; clone_size: -; d_call: -; cdr3_aa: CATSRDRTTEAFF; cdr3_nt: TGTGCCACCAGCAGAGATCGCACCACTGAAGCTTTCTTT
cdr3_length: 13; j_call: TRBJ2-1; v_call: TRBV7-9; clone_size: -; d_call: -; cdr3_aa: CASSLEELVGQFF; cdr3_nt: TGTGCCAGCAGCTTAGAGGAACTAGTGGGGCAGTTCTTC
cdr3_length: 15; j_call: TRBJ2-2; v_call: TRBV29-1; clone_size: -; d_call: TRBD2; cdr3_aa: CSVEMVQRESGELFF; cdr3_nt: TGCAGCGTTGAAATGGTGCAGCGGGAGTCCGGGGAGCTGTTTTTT
cdr3_length: 17; j_call: TRBJ2-1; v_call: TRBV7-6; clone_size: -; d_call: TRBD2; cdr3_aa: CASSSGLAGGLYNEQFF; cdr3_nt: TGTGCCAGCAGCTCAGGACTAGCGGGAGGGCTTTACAATGAGCAGTTCTTC
cdr3_length: 13; j_call: TRBJ2-7; v_call: TRBV7-6; clone_size: -; d_call: -; cdr3_aa: CASSLGQYYEQYF; cdr3_nt: TGTGCCAGCAGCTTAGGACAGTACTACGAGCAGTACTTC
cdr3_length: 15; j_call: TRBJ2-7; v_call: TRBV19; clone_size: -; d_call: -; cdr3_aa: CASSMTEESSYEQYF; cdr3_nt: TGTGCCAGTAGTATGACAGAAGAAAGCTCCTACGAGCAGTACTTC
cdr3_length: 16; j_call: TRBJ1-2; v_call: TRBV7-9; clone_size: -; d_call: TRBD1; cdr3_aa: CASSFGTGGDGYGYTF; cdr3_nt: TGTGCCAGCAGCTTTGGGACAGGGGGTGATGGCTATGGCTACACCTTC
cdr3_length: 13; j_call: TRBJ1-1; v_call: TRBV5-6; clone_size: -; d_call: -; cdr3_aa: CASKKGVNTEAFF; cdr3_nt: TGTGCCAGCAAAAAGGGGGTGAACACTGAAGCTTTCTTT
cdr3_length: 17; j_call: TRBJ2-5; v_call: TRBV10-3; clone_size: -; d_call: -; cdr3_aa: CAISESDPGRGQETQYF; cdr3_nt: TGTGCCATCAGTGAGTCGGACCCGGGGAGGGGGCAAGAGACCCAGTACTTC
cdr3_length: 14; j_call: TRBJ1-1; v_call: TRBV11-2; clone_size: -; d_call: -; cdr3_aa: CASSPGSTGPDAFF; cdr3_nt: TGTGCCAGCAGCCCTGGGTCGACGGGACCCGACGCTTTCTTT
cdr3_length: 15; j_call: TRBJ2-7; v_call: TRBV28; clone_size: -; d_call: TRBD1; cdr3_aa: CASTLTGTASYEQYF; cdr3_nt: TGTGCCAGCACGCTTACCGGGACAGCTTCCTACGAGCAGTACTTC
cdr3_length: 13; j_call: TRBJ2-7; v_call: TRBV7-2; clone_size: once; d_call: -; cdr3_aa: CASSLAVLREQYF; cdr3_nt: TGTGCCAGCAGCTTAGCTGTCCTTAGGGAGCAGTACTTC
cdr3_length: 15; j_call: TRBJ1-1; v_call: TRBV5-1; clone_size: -; d_call: -; cdr3_aa: CASSPQSWQNTEAFF; cdr3_nt: TGCGCCAGCAGCCCCCAGAGCTGGCAGAACACTGAAGCTTTCTTT
cdr3_length: 14; j_call: TRBJ1-1; v_call: TRBV4-2; clone_size: -; d_call: -; cdr3_aa: CASSQDNRDGEAFF; cdr3_nt: TGTGCCAGCAGCCAAGATAATCGGGACGGTGAAGCTTTCTTT
cdr3_length: 17; j_call: TRBJ2-1; v_call: TRBV5-4; clone_size: -; d_call: TRBD2; cdr3_aa: CASSHGLAGASGGEQFF; cdr3_nt: TGTGCCAGCAGCCATGGACTAGCGGGGGCCTCAGGGGGTGAGCAGTTCTTC
cdr3_length: 15; j_call: TRBJ2-7; v_call: TRBV7-9; clone_size: many; d_call: -; cdr3_aa: CATKDPEGNFYEQYF; cdr3_nt: TGTGCCACCAAAGACCCCGAGGGGAACTTCTACGAGCAGTACTTC
cdr3_length: 14; j_call: TRBJ2-5; v_call: TRBV7-9; clone_size: -; d_call: -; cdr3_aa: CASSLGGRQETQYF; cdr3_nt: TGTGCCAGCAGCTTGGGGGGCCGGCAAGAGACCCAGTACTTC
cdr3_length: 15; j_call: TRBJ2-7; v_call: TRBV6-1; clone_size: few; d_call: TRBD2; cdr3_aa: CASRLAGPSSYEQYF; cdr3_nt: TGTGCCAGCAGACTAGCGGGCCCTAGCTCCTACGAGCAGTACTTC
cdr3_length: 15; j_call: TRBJ2-7; v_call: TRBV2; clone_size: -; d_call: -; cdr3_aa: CASSLFSGPSYEQYF; cdr3_nt: TGTGCCAGCAGCCTTTTCTCGGGACCCTCCTACGAGCAGTACTTC
cdr3_length: 13; j_call: TRBJ1-1; v_call: TRBV5-4; clone_size: once; d_call: -; cdr3_aa: CASRQDTNTEAFF; cdr3_nt: TGTGCCAGCAGACAGGACACGAACACTGAAGCTTTCTTT
cdr3_length: 16; j_call: TRBJ1-4; v_call: TRBV6-6; clone_size: -; d_call: -; cdr3_aa: CASSYSRGGSGEKLFF; cdr3_nt: TGTGCCAGCAGTTACTCGAGGGGGGGTTCTGGTGAAAAACTGTTTTTT
cdr3_length: 12; j_call: TRBJ1-1; v_call: TRBV30; clone_size: -; d_call: TRBD1; cdr3_aa: CAWTGGLAEAFF; cdr3_nt: TGTGCCTGGACAGGGGGTTTGGCTGAAGCTTTCTTT
cdr3_length: 13; j_call: TRBJ1-2; v_call: TRBV4-1; clone_size: -; d_call: -; cdr3_aa: CASSQEGGYGYTF; cdr3_nt: TGCGCCAGCAGCCAAGAGGGGGGGTATGGCTACACCTTC
cdr3_length: 20; j_call: TRBJ2-2; v_call: TRBV5-4; clone_size: few; d_call: TRBD2; cdr3_aa: CASSPGTSGRLRGTTGELFF; cdr3_nt: TGTGCCAGCAGTCCGGGGACTAGCGGCCGACTCAGGGGAACCACCGGGGAGCTGTTTTTT
cdr3_length: 13; j_call: TRBJ2-5; v_call: TRBV4-2; clone_size: few; d_call: -; cdr3_aa: CASSQVFGETQYF; cdr3_nt: TGTGCCAGCAGCCAAGTGTTCGGTGAGACCCAGTACTTC
cdr3_length: 13; j_call: TRBJ2-7; v_call: TRBV6-5; clone_size: -; d_call: TRBD1; cdr3_aa: CASRTTGFGEQYF; cdr3_nt: TGTGCCAGCAGAACGACAGGGTTTGGCGAGCAGTACTTC
cdr3_length: 14; j_call: TRBJ2-1; v_call: TRBV5-4; clone_size: -; d_call: -; cdr3_aa: CASTPHGGYNEQFF; cdr3_nt: TGTGCCAGCACCCCGCATGGCGGCTACAATGAGCAGTTCTTC
cdr3_length: 13; j_call: TRBJ2-7; v_call: TRBV6-1; clone_size: -; d_call: -; cdr3_aa: CASSENRLYEQYF; cdr3_nt: TGTGCCAGCAGTGAAAACCGTCTCTACGAGCAGTACTTC
cdr3_length: 16; j_call: TRBJ2-1; v_call: TRBV28; clone_size: -; d_call: -; cdr3_aa: CASSPWRDSSYNEQFF; cdr3_nt: TGTGCCAGCAGTCCGTGGCGGGACAGTTCCTACAATGAGCAGTTCTTC
cdr3_length: 13; j_call: TRBJ2-7; v_call: TRBV7-2; clone_size: -; d_call: -; cdr3_aa: CASSLAISYEQYF; cdr3_nt: TGTGCCAGCAGCTTAGCTATCTCCTACGAGCAGTACTTC
cdr3_length: 11; j_call: TRBJ2-7; v_call: TRBV25-1; clone_size: -; d_call: -; cdr3_aa: CASSEGGPGYF; cdr3_nt: TGTGCCAGCAGTGAAGGGGGGCCAGGGTACTTC
cdr3_length: 14; j_call: TRBJ1-1; v_call: TRBV6-5; clone_size: -; d_call: TRBD1; cdr3_aa: CASNRGQGNTEAFF; cdr3_nt: TGTGCCAGCAATCGCGGACAGGGGAACACTGAAGCTTTCTTT
cdr3_length: 13; j_call: TRBJ1-2; v_call: TRBV29-1; clone_size: -; d_call: TRBD1; cdr3_aa: CSVGDTGDHGYTF; cdr3_nt: TGCAGCGTTGGGGATACAGGGGACCATGGCTACACCTTC
cdr3_length: 14; j_call: TRBJ1-6; v_call: TRBV30; clone_size: few; d_call: TRBD1; cdr3_aa: CAWSVLGQGAPLHF; cdr3_nt: TGTGCCTGGAGTGTACTGGGACAGGGGGCACCCCTCCACTTT
cdr3_length: 14; j_call: TRBJ2-5; v_call: TRBV5-1; clone_size: -; d_call: TRBD1; cdr3_aa: CASSNIGGSETQYF; cdr3_nt: TGCGCCAGCAGCAATATAGGGGGCTCAGAGACCCAGTACTTC
cdr3_length: 13; j_call: TRBJ2-7; v_call: TRBV7-8; clone_size: -; d_call: -; cdr3_aa: CASMTGGGDEQYF; cdr3_nt: TGTGCCAGCATGACCGGAGGGGGCGACGAGCAGTACTTC
cdr3_length: 14; j_call: TRBJ2-7; v_call: TRBV6-5; clone_size: -; d_call: -; cdr3_aa: CASRAGYASDEQYF; cdr3_nt: TGTGCCAGCAGGGCAGGGTATGCTTCGGACGAGCAGTACTTC
cdr3_length: 13; j_call: TRBJ2-5; v_call: TRBV6-6; clone_size: few; d_call: -; cdr3_aa: CASSPQDQETQYF; cdr3_nt: TGTGCCAGCAGTCCCCAGGATCAAGAGACCCAGTACTTC
cdr3_length: 16; j_call: TRBJ2-6; v_call: TRBV5-1; clone_size: -; d_call: TRBD1; cdr3_aa: CASSSTGSSGANVLTF; cdr3_nt: TGCGCCAGCAGCTCGACAGGGTCCTCTGGGGCCAACGTCCTGACTTTC
cdr3_length: 14; j_call: TRBJ1-1; v_call: TRBV7-2; clone_size: few; d_call: -; cdr3_aa: CASSLASSNTEAFF; cdr3_nt: TGTGCCAGCAGCCTCGCCTCATCGAACACTGAAGCTTTCTTT
cdr3_length: 11; j_call: TRBJ1-1; v_call: TRBV18; clone_size: -; d_call: -; cdr3_aa: CASSGNTEAFF; cdr3_nt: TGTGCCAGCTCAGGCAACACTGAAGCTTTCTTT
cdr3_length: 15; j_call: TRBJ1-3; v_call: TRBV4-1; clone_size: -; d_call: -; cdr3_aa: CASSQLQGPGNTIYF; cdr3_nt: TGCGCCAGCAGCCAACTTCAGGGTCCTGGAAACACCATATATTTT
cdr3_length: 14; j_call: TRBJ2-4; v_call: TRBV5-1; clone_size: -; d_call: -; cdr3_aa: CASSFRQQGDIQYF; cdr3_nt: TGCGCCAGCAGCTTTAGGCAGCAAGGGGACATTCAGTACTTC
cdr3_length: 14; j_call: TRBJ2-2; v_call: TRBV7-2; clone_size: -; d_call: -; cdr3_aa: CASSDGLFTGELFF; cdr3_nt: TGTGCCAGCAGCGACGGACTTTTCACCGGGGAGCTGTTTTTT
cdr3_length: 13; j_call: TRBJ2-3; v_call: TRBV28; clone_size: -; d_call: -; cdr3_aa: CASSGDATDTQYF; cdr3_nt: TGTGCCAGCAGTGGGGACGCCACAGATACGCAGTATTTT
cdr3_length: 12; j_call: TRBJ1-2; v_call: TRBV30; clone_size: many; d_call: -; cdr3_aa: CAWSVRADGYTF; cdr3_nt: TGTGCCTGGAGTGTACGGGCGGATGGCTACACCTTC
cdr3_length: 14; j_call: TRBJ2-7; v_call: TRBV7-2; clone_size: -; d_call: -; cdr3_aa: CASSPLVSPYEQYF; cdr3_nt: TGTGCCAGCAGCCCCCTGGTGAGCCCCTACGAGCAGTACTTC